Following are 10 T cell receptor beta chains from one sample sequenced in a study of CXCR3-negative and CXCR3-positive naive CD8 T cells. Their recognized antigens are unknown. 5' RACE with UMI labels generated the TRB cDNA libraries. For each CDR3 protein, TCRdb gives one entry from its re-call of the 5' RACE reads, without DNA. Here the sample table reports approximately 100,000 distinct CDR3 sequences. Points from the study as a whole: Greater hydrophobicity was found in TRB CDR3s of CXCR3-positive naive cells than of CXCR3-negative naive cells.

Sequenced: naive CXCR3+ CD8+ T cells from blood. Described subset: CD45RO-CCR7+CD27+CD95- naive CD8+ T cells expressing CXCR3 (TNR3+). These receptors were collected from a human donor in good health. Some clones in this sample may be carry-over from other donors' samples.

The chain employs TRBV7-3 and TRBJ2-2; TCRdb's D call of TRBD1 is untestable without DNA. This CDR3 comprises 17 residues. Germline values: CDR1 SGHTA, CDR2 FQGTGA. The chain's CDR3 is CASSLTYRGMDTGELFF.

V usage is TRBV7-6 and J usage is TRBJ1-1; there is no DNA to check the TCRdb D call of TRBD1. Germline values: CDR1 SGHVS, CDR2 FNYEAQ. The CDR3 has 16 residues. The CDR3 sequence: CASSSSRYRGDTEAFF.

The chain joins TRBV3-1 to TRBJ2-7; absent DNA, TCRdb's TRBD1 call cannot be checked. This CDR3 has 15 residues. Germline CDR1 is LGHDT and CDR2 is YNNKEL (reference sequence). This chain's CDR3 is CASSQDGGPNYEQYF.

The CDR3 is CSARDFLVSAGLAF. The chain is built from TRBV20-1 and TRBJ1-2. CDR3 length: 14 amino acids. The germline CDR1 and CDR2 sequences are DFQATT and SNEGSKA (reference sequence).

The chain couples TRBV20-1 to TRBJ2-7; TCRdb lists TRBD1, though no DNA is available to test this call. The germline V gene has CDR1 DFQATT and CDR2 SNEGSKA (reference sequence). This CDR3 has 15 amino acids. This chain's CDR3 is CSARDRPGGWYEQYF.

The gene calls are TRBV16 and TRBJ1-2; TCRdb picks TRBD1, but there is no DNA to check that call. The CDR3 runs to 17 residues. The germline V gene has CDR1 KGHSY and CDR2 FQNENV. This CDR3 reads CASSQTSIGTANYGYTF.

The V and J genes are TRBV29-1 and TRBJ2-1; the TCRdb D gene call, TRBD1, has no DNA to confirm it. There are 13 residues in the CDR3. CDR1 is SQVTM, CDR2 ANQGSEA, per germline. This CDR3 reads CSVWGQGANEQFF.

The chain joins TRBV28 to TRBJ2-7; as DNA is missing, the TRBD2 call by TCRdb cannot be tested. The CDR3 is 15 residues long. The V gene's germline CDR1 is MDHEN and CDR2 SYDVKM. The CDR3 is CASSFQNRAPYEQYF. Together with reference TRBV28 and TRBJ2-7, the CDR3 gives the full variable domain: DVKVTQSSRYLVKRTGEKVFLECVQDMDHENMFWYRQDPGLGLRLIYFSYDVKMKEKGDIPEGYSVSREKKERFSLILESASTNQTSMYLCASSFQNRAPYEQYFGPGTRLTVT.

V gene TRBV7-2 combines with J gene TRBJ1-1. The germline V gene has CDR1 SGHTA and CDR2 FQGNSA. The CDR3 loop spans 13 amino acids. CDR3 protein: CASSSRSYTEAFF.

The CDR3 reads CASSQDTLQETQYF. The chain has TRBV4-2 and TRBJ2-5. Germline V gene data show CDR1 as LGHNA and CDR2 as YNFKEQ. The CDR3 consists of 14 residues.